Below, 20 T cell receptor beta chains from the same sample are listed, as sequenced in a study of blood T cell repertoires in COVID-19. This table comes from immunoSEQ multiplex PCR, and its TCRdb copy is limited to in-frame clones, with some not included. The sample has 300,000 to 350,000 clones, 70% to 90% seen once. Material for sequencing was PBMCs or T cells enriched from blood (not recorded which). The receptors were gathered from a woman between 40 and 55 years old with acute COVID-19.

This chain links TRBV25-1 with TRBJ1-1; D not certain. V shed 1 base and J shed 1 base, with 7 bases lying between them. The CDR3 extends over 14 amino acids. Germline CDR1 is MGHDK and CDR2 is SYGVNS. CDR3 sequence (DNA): TGTGCCAGCAGTGAATTCGGCGGGAACACTGAAGCTTTCTTT. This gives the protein CASSEFGGNTEAFF.

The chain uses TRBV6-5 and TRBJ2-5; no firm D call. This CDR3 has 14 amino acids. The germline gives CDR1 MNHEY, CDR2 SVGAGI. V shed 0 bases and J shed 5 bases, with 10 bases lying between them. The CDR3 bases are TGTGCCAGCAGTTACTCGCCTAAGTCGGAGACCCAGTACTTC. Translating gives CASSYSPKSETQYF.

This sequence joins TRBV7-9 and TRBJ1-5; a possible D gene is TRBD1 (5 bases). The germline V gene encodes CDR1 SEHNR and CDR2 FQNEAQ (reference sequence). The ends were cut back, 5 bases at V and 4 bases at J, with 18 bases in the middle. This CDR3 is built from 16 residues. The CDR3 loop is CASSPGVGGQNQPQHF. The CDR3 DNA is TGTGCCAGCAGCCCCGGGGTGGGGGGTCAAAATCAGCCCCAGCATTTT.

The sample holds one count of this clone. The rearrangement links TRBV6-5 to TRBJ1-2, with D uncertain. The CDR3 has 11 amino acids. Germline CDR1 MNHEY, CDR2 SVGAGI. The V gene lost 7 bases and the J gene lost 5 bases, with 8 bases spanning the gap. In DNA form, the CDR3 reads TGTGCCAGCATGTCAGGTTATGGCTACACCTTC. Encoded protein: CASMSGYGYTF.

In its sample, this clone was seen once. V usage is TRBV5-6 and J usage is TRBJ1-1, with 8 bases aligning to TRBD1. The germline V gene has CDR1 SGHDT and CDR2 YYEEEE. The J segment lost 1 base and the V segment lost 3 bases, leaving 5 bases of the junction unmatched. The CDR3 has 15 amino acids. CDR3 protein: CASSWTGLKNTEAFF. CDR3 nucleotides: TGTGCCAGCAGCTGGACAGGGCTTAAGAACACTGAAGCTTTCTTT.

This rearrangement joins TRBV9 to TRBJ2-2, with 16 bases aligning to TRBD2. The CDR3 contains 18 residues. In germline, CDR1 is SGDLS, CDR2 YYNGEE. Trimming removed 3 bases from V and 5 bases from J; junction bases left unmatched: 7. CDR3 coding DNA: TGTGCCAGCAGCGCTCCGGGACTAGCGGGAGGGTGGACCGGGGAGCTGTTTTTT. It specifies CASSAPGLAGGWTGELFF.

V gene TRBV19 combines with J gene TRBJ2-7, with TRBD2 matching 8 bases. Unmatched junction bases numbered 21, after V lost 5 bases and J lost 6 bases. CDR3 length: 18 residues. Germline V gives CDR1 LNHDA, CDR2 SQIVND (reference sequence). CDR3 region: CASSGGAASGTRVGEQYF. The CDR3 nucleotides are TGTGCCAGTAGTGGCGGGGCCGCGTCCGGGACTAGGGTCGGCGAGCAGTACTTC.

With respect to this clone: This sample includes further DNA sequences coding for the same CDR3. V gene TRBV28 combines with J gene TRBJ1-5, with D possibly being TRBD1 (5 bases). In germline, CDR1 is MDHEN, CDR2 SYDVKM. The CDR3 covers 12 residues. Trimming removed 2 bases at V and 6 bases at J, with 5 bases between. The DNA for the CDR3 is TGTGCCAGCAGTTTACAGGGTCAGCCCCAGCATTTT. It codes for CASSLQGQPQHF.

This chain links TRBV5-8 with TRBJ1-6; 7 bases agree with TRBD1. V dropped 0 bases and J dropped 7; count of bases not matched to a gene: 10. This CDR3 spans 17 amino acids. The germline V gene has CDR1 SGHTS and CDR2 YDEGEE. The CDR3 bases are TGTGCCAGCAGCTTGGTCCTTGCGACAGGGATGAATTCACCCCTCCACTTT. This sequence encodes CASSLVLATGMNSPLHF.

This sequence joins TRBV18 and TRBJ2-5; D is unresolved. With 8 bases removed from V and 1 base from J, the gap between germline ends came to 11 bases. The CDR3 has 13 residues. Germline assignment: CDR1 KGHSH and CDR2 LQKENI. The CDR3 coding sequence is TGTGCCAGCGAGGCCTTCTCCCAAGAGACCCAGTACTTC. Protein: CASEAFSQETQYF.

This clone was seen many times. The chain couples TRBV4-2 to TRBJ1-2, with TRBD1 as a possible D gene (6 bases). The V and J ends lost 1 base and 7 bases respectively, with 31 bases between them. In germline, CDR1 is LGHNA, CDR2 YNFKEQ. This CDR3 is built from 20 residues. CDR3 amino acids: CASSQVMAGETGPRRAGYTF. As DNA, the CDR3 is TGTGCCAGCAGCCAAGTAATGGCAGGGGAGACGGGTCCCAGACGGGCTGGCTACACCTTC.

The CDR3, as DNA: TGTGCCAGCAGGACAGGGGGGTACGAGCAGTACTTC. As protein: CASRTGGYEQYF. The chain combines TRBV28 with TRBJ2-7; 9 nucleotides line up with TRBD1. The germline V gene has CDR1 MDHEN and CDR2 SYDVKM. The trim removed 6 bases at V and 4 bases at J, leaving 1 base unmatched. The CDR3 contains 12 residues. Looking up the rest from reference TRBV28 and TRBJ2-7 gives the full variable domain: DVKVTQSSRYLVKRTGEKVFLECVQDMDHENMFWYRQDPGLGLRLIYFSYDVKMKEKGDIPEGYSVSREKKERFSLILESASTNQTSMYLCASRTGGYEQYFGPGTRLTVT.

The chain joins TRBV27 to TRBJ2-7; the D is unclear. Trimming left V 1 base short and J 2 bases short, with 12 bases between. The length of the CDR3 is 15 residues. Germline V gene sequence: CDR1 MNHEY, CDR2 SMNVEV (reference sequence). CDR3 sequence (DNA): TGTGCCAGCAGTTTATTTGGTAGTAGAACCTACGAGCAGTACTTC. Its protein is CASSLFGSRTYEQYF.

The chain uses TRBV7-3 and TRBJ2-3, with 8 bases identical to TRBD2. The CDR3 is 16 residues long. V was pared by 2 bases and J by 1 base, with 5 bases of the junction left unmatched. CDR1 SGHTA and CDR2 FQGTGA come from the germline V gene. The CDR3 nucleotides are TGTGCCAGCAGCTTATCGGGAGGGCCCGGCACAGATACGCAGTATTTT. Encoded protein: CASSLSGGPGTDTQYF.

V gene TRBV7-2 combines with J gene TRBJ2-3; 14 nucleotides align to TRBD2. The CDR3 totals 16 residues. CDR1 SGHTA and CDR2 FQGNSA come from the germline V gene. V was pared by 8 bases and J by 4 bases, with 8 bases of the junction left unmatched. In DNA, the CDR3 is TGTGCCAGCGGACTAGCGGGGGGCCGGACAGCAGATACGCAGTATTTT. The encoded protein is CASGLAGGRTADTQYF.

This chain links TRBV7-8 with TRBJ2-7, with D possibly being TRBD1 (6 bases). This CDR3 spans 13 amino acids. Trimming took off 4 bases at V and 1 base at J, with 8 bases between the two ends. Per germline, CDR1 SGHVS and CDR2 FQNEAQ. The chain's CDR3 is CASSSDRSYEQYF. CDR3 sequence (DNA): TGTGCCAGCAGCTCCGACAGGTCCTACGAGCAGTACTTC.

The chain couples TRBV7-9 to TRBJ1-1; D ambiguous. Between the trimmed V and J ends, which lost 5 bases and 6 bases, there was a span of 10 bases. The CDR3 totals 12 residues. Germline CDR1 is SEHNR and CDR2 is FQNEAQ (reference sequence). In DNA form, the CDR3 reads TGTGCCAGCAGCCGAGGGTTCCCTGAAGCTTTCTTT. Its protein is CASSRGFPEAFF.

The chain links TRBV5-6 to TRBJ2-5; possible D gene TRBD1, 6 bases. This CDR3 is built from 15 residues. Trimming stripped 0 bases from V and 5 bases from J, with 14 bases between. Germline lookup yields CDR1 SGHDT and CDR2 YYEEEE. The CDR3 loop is CASSLGGGPRETQYF. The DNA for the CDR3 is TGTGCCAGCAGCTTGGGAGGGGGTCCCCGGGAGACCCAGTACTTC.

CDR3 nucleotide sequence: TGTGCCAGCAGCTTAGCGCCTTTTCGGTCTAGCGGGACGGAGACCCAGTACTTC. This sequence encodes CASSLAPFRSSGTETQYF. The chain carries TRBV7-2 and TRBJ2-5; TRBD2 matches at 9 bases. Trimming at V came to 0 bases and at J to 5 bases, leaving 13 bases not matched to a gene. CDR1 and CDR2 from the germline V gene are SGHTA and FQGNSA. There are 18 residues in the CDR3.

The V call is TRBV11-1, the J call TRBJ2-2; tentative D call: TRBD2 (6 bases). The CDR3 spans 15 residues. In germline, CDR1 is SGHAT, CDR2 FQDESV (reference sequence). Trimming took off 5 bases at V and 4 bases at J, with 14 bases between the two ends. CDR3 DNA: TGTGCCAGCAGCCGGGGAGGAAAGGTCACCGGGGAGCTGTTTTTT. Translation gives CASSRGGKVTGELFF.